What follows are 17 T cell receptor beta chains derived from one specimen sequenced in a study of early T cells in non-severe SARS-CoV-2 infection. TCRdb re-derived calls from the 5' RACE reads in MiXCR, one entry per CDR3 protein. The table lists about 60,000 distinct CDR3 sequences, approximately 9.1% of them singletons. Source material: whole blood. These receptors were taken from an adult who was a healthcare worker with PCR-confirmed SARS-CoV-2 infection or an uninfected control (not recorded which).

This clonotype was detected once. The chain links TRBV14 to TRBJ2-5; possible D gene TRBD2, 6 bases. The CDR3 totals 15 residues. Germline V gene lookup returns CDR1 SGHDN and CDR2 FVKESK. V was trimmed by 5 bases and J by 1 base, leaving 14 bases between them. CDR3 DNA sequence: TGTGCCAGCAGCAGGTTCCTAGCGACCCAAGAGACCCAGTACTTC. It encodes CASSRFLATQETQYF.

Ten or more counts support this clonotype. The chain recombines TRBV7-9 with TRBJ2-2, with 14 bases lining up with TRBD2. CDR3 size: 20 residues. V lost 5 bases and J lost 4; bases outside the gene matches: 15. Germline values: CDR1 SEHNR, CDR2 FQNEAQ (reference sequence). CDR3 residues: CASSDSGLAGGWLSTGELFF. As DNA, the CDR3 is TGTGCCAGCAGCGACTCAGGACTAGCGGGAGGATGGTTAAGCACCGGGGAGCTGTTTTTT.

This clonotype was detected many times. V and J are TRBV4-3 and TRBJ1-2, with a possible D match to TRBD1 (6 bases). V was clipped by 0 bases and J by 5 bases, with 16 bases between them. CDR3 length: 16 amino acids. Germline V lookup: CDR1 LGHNA, CDR2 YSLEER. CDR3 residues: CASSQDYRDKVYGYTF. The CDR3 nucleotides are TGCGCCAGCAGCCAAGATTACCGGGACAAAGTTTATGGCTACACCTTC.

In this sample, this clonotype turned up a few times. The rearrangement links TRBV29-1 to TRBJ2-3; D call uncertain. Germline V gene sequence: CDR1 SQVTM, CDR2 ANQGSEA. The CDR3 has 14 residues. The V end was cut by 3 bases, the J end by 0 bases, with 10 bases between. This CDR3 reads CSVDAAVSTDTQYF. CDR3 coding DNA: TGCAGCGTTGATGCGGCCGTGAGCACAGATACGCAGTATTTT.

This clonotype was seen at least ten times. The chain carries TRBV3-1 and TRBJ2-2; D might be TRBD1 or TRBD2, each matching 7 bases. V was shortened by 7 bases and J by 7 bases, with 16 bases between the two germline ends. The CDR3 loop spans 14 amino acids. CDR1 LGHDT and CDR2 YNNKEL come from the germline V gene (reference sequence). CDR3 protein: CASTPGGADGELFF. The CDR3 coding sequence is TGTGCCAGCACTCCAGGGGGGGCCGACGGGGAGCTGTTTTTT.

This clonotype was observed at least ten times. This chain joins TRBV5-5 and TRBJ2-1; 10 nucleotides match TRBD1. Losses at the gene ends were 6 bases for V and 1 base for J; bases not matched to a gene: 4. Germline V gives CDR1 SGHKS, CDR2 YYEKEE (reference sequence). This CDR3 is 15 amino acids long. CDR3 in DNA: TGTGCCAGCATCCCGGGACAGGGGTCCTACAATGAGCAGTTCTTC. This translates into CASIPGQGSYNEQFF.

Ten or more counts support this clonotype. The chain employs TRBV20-1 and TRBJ2-4, with D perhaps TRBD1 (5 bases). This CDR3 has 15 amino acids. CDR1 is DFQATT, CDR2 SNEGSKA, per germline (reference sequence). V was shortened by 4 bases and J by 6 bases, with 19 bases between the two germline ends. The CDR3 here is CSANQIDSAGNIQYF. CDR3 coding DNA: TGCAGTGCTAACCAGATTGACAGTGCTGGAAACATTCAGTACTTC.

The sample holds a few counts of this clonotype. V and J are TRBV3-1 and TRBJ1-6, with D uncertain. The ends were cut back, 1 base at V and 8 bases at J, with 18 bases in the middle. Germline-derived CDR1 and CDR2 are LGHDT and YNNKEL (reference sequence). The CDR3 is 17 residues long. CDR3 sequence: CASSQVGGGGFDSPLHF. The CDR3 nucleotides read TGTGCCAGCAGCCAAGTTGGTGGAGGAGGGTTCGATTCACCCCTCCACTTT.

This clonotype has just a few counts. The chain employs TRBV20-1 and TRBJ2-5, with D possibly being TRBD2 (5 bases). The V end lost 2 bases, the J end lost 7 bases, and 17 bases lay between the germline ends. CDR1 DFQATT and CDR2 SNEGSKA come from the germline V gene (reference sequence). The CDR3 is 14 residues long. In DNA, the CDR3 is TGCAGTGCTAGACCCACCGGGAACCGCGGGACCCAGTACTTC. It yields the protein CSARPTGNRGTQYF.

The V and J genes are TRBV12-3 or TRBV12-4 and TRBJ1-3; D is unresolved. The ends were cut back, 2 bases at V and 0 bases at J, with 11 bases in the middle. This CDR3 comprises 16 residues. The CDR3 protein is CASSLLGRSSGNTIYF. The CDR3 DNA follows: TGTGCCAGCAGTTTATTAGGGAGAAGCTCTGGAAACACCATATATTTT.

A few counts support this clonotype. The V call is TRBV7-8, the J call TRBJ2-3, with no clear D. This CDR3 region has 14 residues. Looked up from germline, CDR1 is SGHVS and CDR2 is FQNEAQ. V lost 3 bases and J lost 0, with 7 bases in between. As DNA, the CDR3 is TGTGCCAGCAGCTTTGGTGTAAGCACAGATACGCAGTATTTT. It yields the protein CASSFGVSTDTQYF. The whole variable domain, filled in from reference TRBV7-8 and TRBJ2-3, reads GAGVSQSPRYKVAKRGQDVALRCDPISGHVSLFWYQQALGQGPEFLTYFQNEAQLDKSGLPSDRFFAERPEGSVSTLKIQRTQQEDSAVYLCASSFGVSTDTQYFGPGTRLTVL.

The CDR3 DNA reads TGTGCCAGCAGCCAATGGCAGGGGGCGAATGAAGCTTTCTTT. As protein: CASSQWQGANEAFF. The chain has TRBV28 and TRBJ1-1, with TRBD1 matching over 8 bases. V trimming: 6 bases; J trimming: 7 bases; junction bases outside the gene matches: 10. The CDR3 has 14 amino acids. The germline CDR1 and CDR2 sequences are MDHEN and SYDVKM.

This clonotype was picked up many times. The chain uses TRBV20-1 and TRBJ2-2; TRBD2 agrees at 8 bases. The CDR3 is 14 amino acids. V dropped 6 bases and J dropped 8; count of bases not matched to a gene: 11. Germline CDR1 DFQATT, CDR2 SNEGSKA (reference sequence). This chain's CDR3 is CSAGTTSARGELFF. The CDR3 DNA is TGCAGTGCGGGAACGACTAGCGCCAGAGGGGAGCTGTTTTTT.

This clonotype showed up many times. This chain connects TRBV28 to TRBJ1-5; 7 positions match TRBD1. The CDR3 extends over 16 amino acids. Trimming took 6 bases from V and 2 from J; bases not matched to a gene: 10. Germline-derived CDR1 and CDR2 are MDHEN and SYDVKM. CDR3 sequence reads: CASRRGGGAGNQPQHF. Here the CDR3 DNA reads TGTGCCAGCAGACGGGGAGGGGGCGCAGGCAATCAGCCCCAGCATTTT. Filled out from reference TRBV28 and TRBJ1-5, the complete variable domain reads DVKVTQSSRYLVKRTGEKVFLECVQDMDHENMFWYRQDPGLGLRLIYFSYDVKMKEKGDIPEGYSVSREKKERFSLILESASTNQTSMYLCASRRGGGAGNQPQHFGDGTRLSIL.

This clonotype appeared a few times. The chain carries TRBV6-6 and TRBJ1-1; D not certain. Germline V gene lookup returns CDR1 MNHNY and CDR2 SVGAGI (reference sequence). The CDR3 loop spans 15 amino acids. The V end was cut by 6 bases, the J end by 4 bases, with 18 bases between. CDR3 region: CASSHQSGWGTEAFF. CDR3 bases: TGTGCCAGCAGCCACCAAAGTGGGTGGGGCACTGAAGCTTTCTTT.

In its sample, this clonotype was seen a few times. The CDR3 DNA sequence: TGTGCCAGCAGTGAAGGTGAGACGGATAGCAATCAGCCCCAGCATTTT. It specifies CASSEGETDSNQPQHF. This chain joins TRBV2 and TRBJ1-5; D unresolved. The CDR3 is 16 residues long. Germline-derived CDR1 and CDR2 are SNHLY and FYNNEI. V was clipped by 1 base and J by 0 bases, with 10 bases between them. The whole variable domain, filled in from reference TRBV2 and TRBJ1-5, reads EPEVTQTPSHQVTQMGQEVILRCVPISNHLYFYWYRQILGQKVEFLVSFYNNEISEKSEIFDDQFSVERPDGSNFTLKIRSTKLEDSAMYFCASSEGETDSNQPQHFGDGTRLSIL.

The CDR3 sequence: CASSQVRASEAFF. CDR3 nucleotides: TGTGCCAGCAGCCAAGTTCGGGCGTCTGAAGCTTTCTTT. The chain couples TRBV3-1 to TRBJ1-1; D not resolved. V lost 1 base, J lost 6 bases, and 9 bases lay in between. This CDR3 region has 13 residues. Germline CDR1 is LGHDT and CDR2 is YNNKEL (reference sequence).